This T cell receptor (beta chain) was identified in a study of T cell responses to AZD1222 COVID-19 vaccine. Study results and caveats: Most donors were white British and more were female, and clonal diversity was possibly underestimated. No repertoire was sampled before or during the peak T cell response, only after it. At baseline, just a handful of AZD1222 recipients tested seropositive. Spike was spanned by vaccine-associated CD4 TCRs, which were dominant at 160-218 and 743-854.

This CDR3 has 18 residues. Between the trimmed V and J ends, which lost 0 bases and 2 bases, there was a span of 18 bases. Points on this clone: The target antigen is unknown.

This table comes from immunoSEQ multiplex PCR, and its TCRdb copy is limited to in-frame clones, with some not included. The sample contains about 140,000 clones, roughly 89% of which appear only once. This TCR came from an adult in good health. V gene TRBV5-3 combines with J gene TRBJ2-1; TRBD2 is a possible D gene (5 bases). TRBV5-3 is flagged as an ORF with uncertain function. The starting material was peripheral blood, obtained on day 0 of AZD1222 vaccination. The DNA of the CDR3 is TGTGCCAGAAGCTTGGCCCTGCGGGCCAAGACACCCTACAATGAGCAGTTCTTC. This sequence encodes CARSLALRAKTPYNEQFF.